Given below is one TCR beta chain in context. The antigen it binds to is not known. It has no much larger one-base neighbor in the sample; base qualities were not kept. From a lookup of the germline V gene, CDR1 and CDR2 are SGHTA and FQGTGA. The germline V end is reduced by 3 bases and the J end by 11 bases; junction bases left unmatched: 7. Inclusive of the bounding cysteine and phenylalanine, the CDR3 is 13 residues long. The entry retains the CDR3 DNA only, 39 bases that are in frame from base 1. This record belongs to a study of blood T cell repertoires in COVID-19 (dated by TCRdb to about 2020). Regarding the research as a whole: The collaborator samples originated in the United States, Italy and Spain and spanned the acute and convalescent phases of COVID-19. The prospective study material was composed of cDNA or gDNA derived from T cells, B-cell-depleted T cells, or PBMCs. Subjects who had been exposed to COVID-19, were actively infected with it, or had recovered from it provided the deeply sampled blood TCRbeta repertoires that made up the dataset. A freely available public database, intended as a resource for researchers studying the immune response to SARS-CoV-2, is where the repertoires were released. Samples came from the ongoing ImmuneRACE study (first 160 participants) plus 1,254 subjects from 6 global collaborators. Nearly every sample came with metadata listing a de-identified subject ID, COVID-19 status, age in years and sex. HLA class I and class II types, where available, came from metadata supplied by the sample provider rather than from assay-based typing. General conclusions and limits of the study: How much clinical and demographic metadata was included differed by source and by participant, and the metadata was provided uncurated.

At one collaborating source in Seattle, patients were enrolled during active infection and were followed longitudinally through the course of disease. The collaborating institutions used their own protocols to collect whole blood in K2EDTA tubes. For TCRbeta analysis, collaborators shipped samples as frozen whole blood, isolated PBMCs, or DNA extracted from either of those sample types. The immunoSEQ Assay, a bias-controlled multiplex PCR, was used to amplify TCRbeta CDR3 regions from genomic DNA. In the paper's pipeline: The number of nucleated cells in each sample was estimated from the amplification of reference gene primers within the assay. To quantify the absolute abundance of each unique TCRbeta CDR3 rearrangement, sequence reads were collapsed and filtered. Productive Simpson clonality was computed per sample as the square root of Simpson's diversity index over productive rearrangements. Here the immuneACCESS table is served through TCRdb, limited to in-frame sequences with V and J called. Missing clones are a known gap in these copies; in checked studies unresolved V genes cover under half, and the rest lacks a known reason. The D gene and trimming were derived from the DNA, and the V and J assignments and clone size from that table. This sample has approximately 300,000 clones in its table, and around 90% of those were observed once. More than 6% of the sample rests with the top ten.

The V and J genes are TRBV7-3 and TRBJ1-1, with 9 junctional bases fitting TRBD1. Sequencing was performed on peripheral blood. The sequence came from a woman between 25 and 40 years old with COVID-19, enrolled during active disease. The sequenced DNA is TGTGCCAGCAGCTTGACAGGGGGAAGGGAGGCTTTCTTT. This codes for CASSLTGGREAFF.